This is a list of T cell receptor beta chains from one sample in a study of T cell responses to AZD1222 COVID-19 vaccine. Here immunoSEQ multiplex PCR was the method, and the copy in TCRdb shows in-frame clones only, minus some. The repertoire holds around 67,000 clones, 80% to 85% seen once, with around 21% in the top ten. Specimen: peripheral blood, collected on day 0 of AZD1222 vaccination. The receptors were gathered from an adult in good health. Both conserved end residues are part of each CDR3. Fields, in order: J gene, V gene, D gene, CDR3 DNA, CDR3 protein. The D gene is left open where the match is weak.

j_gene: TRBJ1-4
v_gene: TRBV28
d_gene: TRBD1
CDR3nt: TGTGCCAGCAGTTCACCAGGGGGAACTAATGAAAAACTGTTTTTT
CDR3aa: CASSSPGGTNEKLFF

j_gene: TRBJ1-5
v_gene: TRBV29-1
d_gene: .
CDR3nt: TGCAGCGTGGGGGGGGCTAATCAGCCCCAGCATTTT
CDR3aa: CSVGGANQPQHF

j_gene: TRBJ1-5
v_gene: TRBV10-3
d_gene: .
CDR3nt: TGTGCCATCAGGTCAGGGTCCAGCAATCAGCCCCAGCATTTT
CDR3aa: CAIRSGSSNQPQHF

j_gene: TRBJ2-3
v_gene: TRBV11-2
d_gene: .
CDR3nt: TGTGCCAGCAGCTTAGAGGGGGTGTGGGATACGCAGTATTTT
CDR3aa: CASSLEGVWDTQYF

j_gene: TRBJ1-5
v_gene: TRBV24-1
d_gene: .
CDR3nt: TGTGCCACCAGTGATTTAATGAATCAGCCCCAGCATTTT
CDR3aa: CATSDLMNQPQHF

j_gene: TRBJ1-2
v_gene: TRBV10-1
d_gene: .
CDR3nt: TGCGCCAGCCCCGGGGGGCTTAGGGGCCTTAACTATGGCTACACCTTC
CDR3aa: CASPGGLRGLNYGYTF

j_gene: TRBJ2-7
v_gene: TRBV28
d_gene: .
CDR3nt: TGTGCCAGCAGTTTGCGCCAGGGTACCTACGAGCAGTACTTC
CDR3aa: CASSLRQGTYEQYF

j_gene: TRBJ1-1
v_gene: TRBV28
d_gene: .
CDR3nt: TGTGCCATTCCAGGGGTGGGGAACACTGAAGCTTTCTTT
CDR3aa: CAIPGVGNTEAFF

j_gene: TRBJ1-1
v_gene: TRBV19
d_gene: .
CDR3nt: TGTGCCAGTAGTAGCCGCCTACAAGGCACTGAAGCTTTCTTT
CDR3aa: CASSSRLQGTEAFF

j_gene: TRBJ1-3
v_gene: TRBV5-1
d_gene: .
CDR3nt: TGCGCCAGCAGCTTGGCCGGGGGGACTGGAAACACCATATATTTT
CDR3aa: CASSLAGGTGNTIYF

j_gene: TRBJ1-5
v_gene: TRBV19
d_gene: .
CDR3nt: TGTGCCAGTAGTATCCCACAGGGTAATCAGCCCCAGCATTTT
CDR3aa: CASSIPQGNQPQHF

j_gene: TRBJ1-1
v_gene: TRBV30
d_gene: .
CDR3nt: TGTGCCTGGAGTGTCCAGCGGAACACTGAAGCTTTCTTT
CDR3aa: CAWSVQRNTEAFF

j_gene: TRBJ1-2
v_gene: TRBV19
d_gene: .
CDR3nt: TGTGCCAGTAGAGACGGAACTAACTATGGCTACACCTTC
CDR3aa: CASRDGTNYGYTF

j_gene: TRBJ1-1
v_gene: TRBV20-1
d_gene: .
CDR3nt: TGCAGTGCTAGAGATATCCAGGGGTCTTTCTTT
CDR3aa: CSARDIQGSFF

j_gene: TRBJ1-1
v_gene: TRBV12-3/TRBV12-4
d_gene: .
CDR3nt: TGTGCCAGCAGATACAGTGCAGTGGGTGAAGCTTTCTTT
CDR3aa: CASRYSAVGEAFF